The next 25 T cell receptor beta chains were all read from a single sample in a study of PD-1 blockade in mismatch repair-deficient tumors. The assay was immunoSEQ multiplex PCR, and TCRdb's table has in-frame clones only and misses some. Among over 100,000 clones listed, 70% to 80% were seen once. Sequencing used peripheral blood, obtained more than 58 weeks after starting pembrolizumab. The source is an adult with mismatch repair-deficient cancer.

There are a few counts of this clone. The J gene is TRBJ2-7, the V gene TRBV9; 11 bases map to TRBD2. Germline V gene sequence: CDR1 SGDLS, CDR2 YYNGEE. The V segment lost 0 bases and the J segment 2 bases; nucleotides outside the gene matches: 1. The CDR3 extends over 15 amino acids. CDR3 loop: CASSVGLAGPYEQYF. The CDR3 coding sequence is TGTGCCAGCAGCGTAGGACTAGCGGGACCCTACGAGCAGTACTTC.

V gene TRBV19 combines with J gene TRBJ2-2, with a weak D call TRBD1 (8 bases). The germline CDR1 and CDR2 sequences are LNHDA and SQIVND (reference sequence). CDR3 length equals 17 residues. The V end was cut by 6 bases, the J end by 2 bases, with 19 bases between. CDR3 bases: TGTGCCAGTAGCCGGAGGGGGGGACAGGTTAACACCGGGGAGCTGTTTTTT. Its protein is CASSRRGGQVNTGELFF.

In DNA form, the CDR3 reads TGCGCCAGCTTGGATGCTGAAGGGACTAGCGGATCAGATACGCAGTATTTT. Translating gives CASLDAEGTSGSDTQYF. The chain uses TRBV5-1 and TRBJ2-3; 11 bases are a match to TRBD2. The CDR3 is made up of 17 amino acids. Per the germline V gene, CDR1 is SGHRS and CDR2 is YFSETQ. V shed 7 bases, J shed 4 bases, and the junction held 14 bases outside the gene matches.

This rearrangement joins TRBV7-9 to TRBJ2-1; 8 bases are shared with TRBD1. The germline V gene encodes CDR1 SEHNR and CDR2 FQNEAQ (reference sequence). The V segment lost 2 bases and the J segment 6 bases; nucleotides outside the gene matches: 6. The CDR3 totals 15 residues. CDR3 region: CASSLYRTGGNEQFF. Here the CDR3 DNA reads TGTGCCAGCAGCTTATATCGAACAGGGGGCAATGAGCAGTTCTTC. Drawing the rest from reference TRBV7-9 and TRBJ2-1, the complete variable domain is DTGVSQNPRHKITKRGQNVTFRCDPISEHNRLYWYRQTLGQGPEFLTYFQNEAQLEKSRLLSDRFSAERPKGSFSTLEIQRTEQGDSAMYLCASSLYRTGGNEQFFGPGTRLTVL.

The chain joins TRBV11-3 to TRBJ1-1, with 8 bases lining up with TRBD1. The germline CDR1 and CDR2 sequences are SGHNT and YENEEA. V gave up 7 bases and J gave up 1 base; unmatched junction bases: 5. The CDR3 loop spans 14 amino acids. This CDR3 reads CASTSGTGNTEAFF. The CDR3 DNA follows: TGTGCCAGCACCTCTGGGACAGGGAACACTGAAGCTTTCTTT.

CDR3 protein: CASSEEEQAPAPEAFF. CDR3 coding DNA: TGTGCCAGCAGTGAAGAGGAACAGGCCCCCGCTCCTGAAGCTTTCTTT. V gene TRBV6-1 combines with J gene TRBJ1-1; tentative D call: TRBD1 (5 bases). Trimming shortened V by 1 base and J by 6 bases, and 18 bases separated the two germline ends. The CDR3 covers 16 residues. Germline CDR1 is MNHNS and CDR2 is SASEGT.

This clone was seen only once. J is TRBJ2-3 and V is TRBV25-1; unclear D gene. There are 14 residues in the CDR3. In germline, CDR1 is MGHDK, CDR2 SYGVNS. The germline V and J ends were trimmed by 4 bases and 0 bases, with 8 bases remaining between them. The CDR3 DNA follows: TGTGCCAGCAGTGGTCCAGTTAGCACAGATACGCAGTATTTT. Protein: CASSGPVSTDTQYF.

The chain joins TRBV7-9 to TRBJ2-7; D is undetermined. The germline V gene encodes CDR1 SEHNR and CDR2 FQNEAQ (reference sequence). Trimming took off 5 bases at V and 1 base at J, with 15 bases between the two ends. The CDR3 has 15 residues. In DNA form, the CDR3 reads TGTGCCAGCAGCCTTACAGTGGAATTTTCCTACGAGCAGTACTTC. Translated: CASSLTVEFSYEQYF.

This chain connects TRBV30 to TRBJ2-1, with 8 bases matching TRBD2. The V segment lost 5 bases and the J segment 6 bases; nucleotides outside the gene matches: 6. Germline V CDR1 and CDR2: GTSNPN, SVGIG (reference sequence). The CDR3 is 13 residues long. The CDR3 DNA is TGTGCCTGGGTCAATAGCGGGGTCAATGAGCAGTTCTTC. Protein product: CAWVNSGVNEQFF.

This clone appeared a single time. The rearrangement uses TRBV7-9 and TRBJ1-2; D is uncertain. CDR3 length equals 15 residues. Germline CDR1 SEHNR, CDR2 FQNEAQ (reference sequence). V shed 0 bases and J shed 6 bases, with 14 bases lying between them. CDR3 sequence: CASSLATIVPDGYTF. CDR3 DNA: TGTGCCAGCAGCTTAGCGACGATAGTACCTGATGGCTACACCTTC.

The CDR3 bases are TGTGCCAGCAGCTTAGACAGGGTCCGGTTCACTGAAGCTTTCTTT. Its protein product is CASSLDRVRFTEAFF. The chain is built from TRBV11-2 and TRBJ1-1; the D gene is possibly TRBD1 (5 bases). The CDR3 sequence is 15 residues long. In germline, CDR1 is SGHAT, CDR2 FQNNGV. V shed 0 bases and J shed 4 bases, with 12 bases lying between them.

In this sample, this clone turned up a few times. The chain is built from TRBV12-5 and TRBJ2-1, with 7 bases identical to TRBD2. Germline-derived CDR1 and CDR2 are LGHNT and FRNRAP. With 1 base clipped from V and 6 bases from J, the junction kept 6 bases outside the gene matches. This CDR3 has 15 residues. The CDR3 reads CASGLGLAVINEQFF. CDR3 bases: TGTGCTAGTGGTTTGGGTCTAGCGGTGATCAATGAGCAGTTCTTC. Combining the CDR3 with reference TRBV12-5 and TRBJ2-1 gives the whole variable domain DARVTQTPRHKVTEMGQEVTMRCQPILGHNTVFWYRQTMMQGLELLAYFRNRAPLDDSGMPKDRFSAEMPDATLATLKIQPSEPRDSAVYFCASGLGLAVINEQFFGPGTRLTVL.

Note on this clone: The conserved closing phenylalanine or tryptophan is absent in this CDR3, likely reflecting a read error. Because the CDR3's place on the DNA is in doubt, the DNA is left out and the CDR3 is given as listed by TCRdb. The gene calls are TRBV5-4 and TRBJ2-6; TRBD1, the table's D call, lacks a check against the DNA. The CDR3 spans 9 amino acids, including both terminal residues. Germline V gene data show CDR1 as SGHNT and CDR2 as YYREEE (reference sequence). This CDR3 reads CASSLVGKQ.

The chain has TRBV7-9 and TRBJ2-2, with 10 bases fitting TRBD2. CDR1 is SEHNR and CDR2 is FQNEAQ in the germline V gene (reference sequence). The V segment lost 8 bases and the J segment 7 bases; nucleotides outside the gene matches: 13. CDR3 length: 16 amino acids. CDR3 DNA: TGTGCCAGCGCCCCAGCGGGAGGGCTTCGACGCGGGGAGCTGTTTTTT. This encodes CASAPAGGLRRGELFF.

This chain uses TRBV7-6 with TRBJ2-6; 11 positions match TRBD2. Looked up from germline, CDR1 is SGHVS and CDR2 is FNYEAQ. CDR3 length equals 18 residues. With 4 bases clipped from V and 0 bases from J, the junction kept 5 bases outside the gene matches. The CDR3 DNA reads TGTGCCAGCAGCTCCGGGACTAGCGGACGCTCTGGGGCCAACGTCCTGACTTTC. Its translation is CASSSGTSGRSGANVLTF.

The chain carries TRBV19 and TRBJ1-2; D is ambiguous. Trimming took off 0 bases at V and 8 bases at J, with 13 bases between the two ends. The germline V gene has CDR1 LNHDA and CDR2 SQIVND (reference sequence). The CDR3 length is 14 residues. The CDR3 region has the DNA TGTGCCAGTAGTATAGATCGAGGGAATATCGGCTACACCTTC. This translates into CASSIDRGNIGYTF.

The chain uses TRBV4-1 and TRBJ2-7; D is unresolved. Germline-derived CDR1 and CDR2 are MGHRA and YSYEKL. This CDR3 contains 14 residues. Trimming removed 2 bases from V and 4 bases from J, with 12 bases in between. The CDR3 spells CASSQSPKGYEQYF. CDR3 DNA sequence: TGCGCCAGCAGCCAATCCCCCAAGGGATACGAGCAGTACTTC.

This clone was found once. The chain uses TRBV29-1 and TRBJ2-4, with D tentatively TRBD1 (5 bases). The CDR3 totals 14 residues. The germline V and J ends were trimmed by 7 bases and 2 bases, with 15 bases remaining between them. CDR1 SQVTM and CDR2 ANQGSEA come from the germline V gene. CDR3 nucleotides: TGCAGCGCATCTCAGGACACAACCAAAAACATTCAGTACTTC. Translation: CSASQDTTKNIQYF.

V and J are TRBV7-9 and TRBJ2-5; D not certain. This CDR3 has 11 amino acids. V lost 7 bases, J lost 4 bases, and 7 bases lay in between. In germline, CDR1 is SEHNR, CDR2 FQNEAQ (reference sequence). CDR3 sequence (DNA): TGTGCCAGCATCACCCGAGAGACCCAGTACTTC. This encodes CASITRETQYF.

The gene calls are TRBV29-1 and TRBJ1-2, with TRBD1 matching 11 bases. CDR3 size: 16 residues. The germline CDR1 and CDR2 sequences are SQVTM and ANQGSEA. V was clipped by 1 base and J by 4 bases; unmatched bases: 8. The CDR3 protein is CSVEVLDRGPIYGYTF. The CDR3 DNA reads TGCAGCGTTGAAGTTCTGGACAGGGGGCCCATCTATGGCTACACCTTC. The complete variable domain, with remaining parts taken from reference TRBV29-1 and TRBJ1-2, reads SAVISQKPSRDICQRGTSLTIQCQVDSQVTMMFWYRQQPGQSLTLIATANQGSEATYESGFVIDKFPISRPNLTFSTLTVSNMSPEDSSIYLCSVEVLDRGPIYGYTFGSGTRLTVV.

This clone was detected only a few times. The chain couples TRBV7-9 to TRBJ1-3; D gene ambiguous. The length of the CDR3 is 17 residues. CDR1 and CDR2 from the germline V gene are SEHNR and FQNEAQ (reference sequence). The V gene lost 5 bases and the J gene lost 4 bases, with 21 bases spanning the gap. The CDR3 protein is CASSQKGSPDWGNTIYF. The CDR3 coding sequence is TGTGCCAGCAGCCAAAAAGGGTCCCCGGATTGGGGAAACACCATATATTTT.

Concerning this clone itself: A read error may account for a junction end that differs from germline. CDR3 bases: TGTGCTAGCAGCCGGGACAGGGGGAACACCGGGGAGCTGTTTTTT. Translated, it gives CASSRDRGNTGELFF. The genes are TRBV7-7 and TRBJ2-2; 10 bases are a match to TRBD1. Germline V CDR1 and CDR2: SSHAT, FNYEAQ (reference sequence). This CDR3 spans 15 amino acids.

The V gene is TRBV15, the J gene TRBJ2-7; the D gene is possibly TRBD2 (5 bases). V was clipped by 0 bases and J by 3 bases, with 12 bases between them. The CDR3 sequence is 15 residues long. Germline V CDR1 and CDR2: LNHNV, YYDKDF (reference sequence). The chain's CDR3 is CATSRESAAVYEQYF. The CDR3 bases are TGTGCCACCAGCAGAGAATCAGCGGCAGTCTACGAGCAGTACTTC.

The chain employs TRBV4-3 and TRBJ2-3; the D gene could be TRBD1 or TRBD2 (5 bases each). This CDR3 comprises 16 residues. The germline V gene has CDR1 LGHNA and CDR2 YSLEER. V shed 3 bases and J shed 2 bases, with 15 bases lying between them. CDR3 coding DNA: TGCGCCAGCAGCCAGGTCCGGGACCAATTCACAGATACGCAGTATTTT. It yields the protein CASSQVRDQFTDTQYF.

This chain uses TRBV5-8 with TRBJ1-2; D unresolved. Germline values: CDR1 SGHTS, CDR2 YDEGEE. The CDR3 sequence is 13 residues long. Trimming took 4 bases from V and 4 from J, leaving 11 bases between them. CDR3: CASSEQNLYGYTF. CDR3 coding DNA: TGTGCCAGCAGCGAACAAAACCTCTATGGCTACACCTTC.